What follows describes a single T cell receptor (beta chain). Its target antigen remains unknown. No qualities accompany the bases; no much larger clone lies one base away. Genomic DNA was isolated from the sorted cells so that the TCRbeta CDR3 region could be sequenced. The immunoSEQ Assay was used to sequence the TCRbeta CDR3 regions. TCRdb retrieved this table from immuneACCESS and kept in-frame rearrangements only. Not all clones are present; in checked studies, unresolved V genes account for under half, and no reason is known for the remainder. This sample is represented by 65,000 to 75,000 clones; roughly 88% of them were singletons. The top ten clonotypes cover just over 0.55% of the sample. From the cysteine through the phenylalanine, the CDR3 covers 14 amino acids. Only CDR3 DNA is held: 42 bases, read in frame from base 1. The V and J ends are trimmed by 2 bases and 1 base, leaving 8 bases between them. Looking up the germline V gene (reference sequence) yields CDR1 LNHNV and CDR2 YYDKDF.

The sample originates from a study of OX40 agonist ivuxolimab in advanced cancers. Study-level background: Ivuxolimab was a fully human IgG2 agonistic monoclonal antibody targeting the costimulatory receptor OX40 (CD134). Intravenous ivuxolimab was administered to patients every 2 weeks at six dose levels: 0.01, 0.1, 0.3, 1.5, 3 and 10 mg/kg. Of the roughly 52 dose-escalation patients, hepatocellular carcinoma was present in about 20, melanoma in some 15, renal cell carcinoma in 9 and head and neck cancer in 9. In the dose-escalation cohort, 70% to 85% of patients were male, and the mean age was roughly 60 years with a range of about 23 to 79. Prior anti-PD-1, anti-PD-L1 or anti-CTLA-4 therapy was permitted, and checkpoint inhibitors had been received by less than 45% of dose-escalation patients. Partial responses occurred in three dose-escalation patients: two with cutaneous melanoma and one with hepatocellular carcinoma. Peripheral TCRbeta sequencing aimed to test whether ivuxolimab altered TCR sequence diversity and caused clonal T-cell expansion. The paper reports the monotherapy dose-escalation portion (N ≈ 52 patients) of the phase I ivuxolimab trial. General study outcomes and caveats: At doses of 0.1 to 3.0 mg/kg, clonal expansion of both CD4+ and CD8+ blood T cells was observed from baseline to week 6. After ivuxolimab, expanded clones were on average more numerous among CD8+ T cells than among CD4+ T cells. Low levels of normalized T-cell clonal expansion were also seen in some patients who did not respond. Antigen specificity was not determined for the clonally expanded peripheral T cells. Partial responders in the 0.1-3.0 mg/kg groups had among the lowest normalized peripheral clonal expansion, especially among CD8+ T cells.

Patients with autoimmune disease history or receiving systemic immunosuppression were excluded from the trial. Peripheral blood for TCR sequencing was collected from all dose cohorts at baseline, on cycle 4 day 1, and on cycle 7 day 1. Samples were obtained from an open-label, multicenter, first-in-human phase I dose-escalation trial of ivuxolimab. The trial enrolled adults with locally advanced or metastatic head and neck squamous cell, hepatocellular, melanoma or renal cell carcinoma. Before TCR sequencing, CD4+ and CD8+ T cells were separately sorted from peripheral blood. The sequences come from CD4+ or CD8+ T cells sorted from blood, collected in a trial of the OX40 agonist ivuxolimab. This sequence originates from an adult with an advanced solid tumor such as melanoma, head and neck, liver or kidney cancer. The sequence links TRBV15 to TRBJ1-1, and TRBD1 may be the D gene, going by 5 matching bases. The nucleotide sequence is TGTGCCACCAGCAGACAGGGTCAGAACACTGAAGCTTTCTTT. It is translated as CATSRQGQNTEAFF. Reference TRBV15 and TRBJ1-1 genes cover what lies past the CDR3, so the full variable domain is DAMVIQNPRYQVTQFGKPVTLSCSQTLNHNVMYWYQQKSSQAPKLLFHYYDKDFNNEADTPDNFQSRRPNTSFCFLDIRSPGLGDTAMYLCATSRQGQNTEAFFGQGTRLTVV.